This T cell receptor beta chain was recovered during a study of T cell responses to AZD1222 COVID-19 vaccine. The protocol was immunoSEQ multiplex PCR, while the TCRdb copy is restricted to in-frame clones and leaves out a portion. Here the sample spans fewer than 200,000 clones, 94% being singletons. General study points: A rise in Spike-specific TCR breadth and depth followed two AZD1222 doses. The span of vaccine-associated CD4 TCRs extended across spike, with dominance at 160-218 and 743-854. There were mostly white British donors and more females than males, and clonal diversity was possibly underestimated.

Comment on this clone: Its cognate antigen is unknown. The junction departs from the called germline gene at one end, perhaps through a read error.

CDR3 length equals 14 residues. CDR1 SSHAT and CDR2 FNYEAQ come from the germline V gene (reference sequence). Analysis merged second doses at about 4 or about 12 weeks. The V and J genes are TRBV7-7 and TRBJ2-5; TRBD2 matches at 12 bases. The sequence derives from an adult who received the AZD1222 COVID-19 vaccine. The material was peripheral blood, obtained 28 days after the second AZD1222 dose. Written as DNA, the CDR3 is TGTGCTAGCAGCCCGCGACTAGCGGGAGAGCCCCAGTACTTC. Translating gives CASSPRLAGEPQYF.